This TCR beta chain was identified during a study of T cell responses to AZD1222 COVID-19 vaccine. Using immunoSEQ multiplex PCR, the repertoire was profiled, and TCRdb retains in-frame clones only, with some absent. The sample consists of around 150,000 clones, approximately 87% of them appearing once. The CDR3 has 15 residues. The V end was cut by 2 bases, the J end by 3 bases, with 10 bases between. The germline CDR1 and CDR2 sequences are SGHTA and FQGNSA. This TCR came from an adult who received the AZD1222 COVID-19 vaccine. The gene calls are TRBV7-2 and TRBJ2-2; D might be TRBD1 (6 bases). This specimen consisted of peripheral blood, obtained 28 days after the second AZD1222 dose. CDR3 region: CASSLRGQHTGELFF. CDR3 sequence (DNA): TGTGCCAGCAGCTTACGAGGACAGCACACCGGGGAGCTGTTTTTT.